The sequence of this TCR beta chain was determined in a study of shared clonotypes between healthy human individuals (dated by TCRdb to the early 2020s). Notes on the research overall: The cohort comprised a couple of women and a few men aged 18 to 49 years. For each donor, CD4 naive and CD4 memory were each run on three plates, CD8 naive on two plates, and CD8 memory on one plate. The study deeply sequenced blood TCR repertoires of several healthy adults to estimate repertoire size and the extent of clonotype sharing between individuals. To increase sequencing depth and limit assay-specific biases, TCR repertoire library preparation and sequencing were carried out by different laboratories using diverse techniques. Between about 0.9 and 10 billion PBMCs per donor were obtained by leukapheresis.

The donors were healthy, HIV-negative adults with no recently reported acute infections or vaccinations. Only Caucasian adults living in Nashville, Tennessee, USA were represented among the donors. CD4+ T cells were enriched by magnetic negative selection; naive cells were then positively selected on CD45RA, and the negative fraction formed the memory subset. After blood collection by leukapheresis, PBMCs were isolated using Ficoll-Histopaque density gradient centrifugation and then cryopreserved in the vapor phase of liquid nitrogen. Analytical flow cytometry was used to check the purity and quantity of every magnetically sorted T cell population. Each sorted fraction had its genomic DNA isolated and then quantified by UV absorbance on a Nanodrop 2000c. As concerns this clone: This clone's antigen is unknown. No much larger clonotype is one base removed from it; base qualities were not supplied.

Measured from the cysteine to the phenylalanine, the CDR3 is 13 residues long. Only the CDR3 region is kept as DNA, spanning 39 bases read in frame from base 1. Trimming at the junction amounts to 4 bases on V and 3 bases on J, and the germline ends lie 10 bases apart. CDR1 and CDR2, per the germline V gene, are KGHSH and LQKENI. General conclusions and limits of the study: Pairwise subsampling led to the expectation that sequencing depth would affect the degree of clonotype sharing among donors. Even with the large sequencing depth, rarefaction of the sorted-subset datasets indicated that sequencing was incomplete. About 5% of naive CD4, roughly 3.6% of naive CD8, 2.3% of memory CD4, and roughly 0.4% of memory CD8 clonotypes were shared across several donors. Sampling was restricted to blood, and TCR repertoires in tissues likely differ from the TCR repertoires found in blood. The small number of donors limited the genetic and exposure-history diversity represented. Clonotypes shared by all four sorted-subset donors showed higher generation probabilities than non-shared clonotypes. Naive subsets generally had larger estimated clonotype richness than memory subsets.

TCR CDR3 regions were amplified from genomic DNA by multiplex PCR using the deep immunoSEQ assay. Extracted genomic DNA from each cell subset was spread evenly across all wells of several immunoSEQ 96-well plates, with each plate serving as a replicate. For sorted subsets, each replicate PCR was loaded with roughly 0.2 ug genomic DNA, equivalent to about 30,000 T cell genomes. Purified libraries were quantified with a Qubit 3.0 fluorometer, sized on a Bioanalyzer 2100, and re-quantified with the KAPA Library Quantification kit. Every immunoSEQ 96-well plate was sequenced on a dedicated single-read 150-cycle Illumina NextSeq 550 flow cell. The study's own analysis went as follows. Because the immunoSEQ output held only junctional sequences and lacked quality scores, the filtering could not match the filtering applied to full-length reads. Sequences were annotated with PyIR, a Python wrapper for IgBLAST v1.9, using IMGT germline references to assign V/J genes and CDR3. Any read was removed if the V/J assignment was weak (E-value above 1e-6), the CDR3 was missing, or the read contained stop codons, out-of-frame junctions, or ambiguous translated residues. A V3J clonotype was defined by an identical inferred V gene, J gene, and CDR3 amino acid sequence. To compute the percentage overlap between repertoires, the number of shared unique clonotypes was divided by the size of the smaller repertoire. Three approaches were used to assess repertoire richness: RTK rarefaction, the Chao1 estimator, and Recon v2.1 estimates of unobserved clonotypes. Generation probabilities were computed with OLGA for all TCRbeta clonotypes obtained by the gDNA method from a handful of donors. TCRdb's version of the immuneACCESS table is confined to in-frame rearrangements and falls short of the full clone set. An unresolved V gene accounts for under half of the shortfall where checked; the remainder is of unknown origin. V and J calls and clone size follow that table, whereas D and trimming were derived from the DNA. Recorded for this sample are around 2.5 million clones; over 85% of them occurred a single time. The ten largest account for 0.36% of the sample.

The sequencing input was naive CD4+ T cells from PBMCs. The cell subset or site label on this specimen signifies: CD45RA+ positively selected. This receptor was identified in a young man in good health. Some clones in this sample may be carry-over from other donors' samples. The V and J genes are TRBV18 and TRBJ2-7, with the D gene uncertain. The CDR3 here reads CASSQDQNYEQYF. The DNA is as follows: TGTGCCAGCTCACAGGACCAGAACTACGAGCAGTACTTC.